Below, 9 T cell receptor beta chains from the same sample are listed, as sequenced in a study of T cells in Graves' hyperthyroidism and ophthalmopathy. TCR beta CDR3 regions were amplified from RNA. Primed by the HTBI set, a first-round RT-PCR was run on the TCR CDR3. From the multiplex PCR reads, TCRdb called clonotypes with MiXCR, one entry per CDR3 protein. The table has about 460,000 distinct CDR3 sequences, under 25% seen once; the top ten hold under 55%. Sequenced: blood. These receptors came from a woman between 65 and 79 years old with Graves' ophthalmopathy.

With respect to this clonotype: Since a much larger clone is just one base distant, this may be a read error. V and J are TRBV18 and TRBJ2-7; D tentatively fits TRBD1 or TRBD2 (5 bases each). The ends were cut back, 5 bases at V and 2 bases at J, with 13 bases in the middle. CDR1 is KGHSH, CDR2 LQKENI, per germline. The CDR3 consists of 14 residues. DNA of the CDR3: TGTGCCAGCTCAAGACTCGGGACCCCCTACGAGCAGTACTTC. Amino acids: CASSRLGTPYEQYF.

A single count supports this clonotype. The V call is TRBV19, the J call TRBJ1-1; D ambiguous. CDR1 and CDR2 from the germline V gene are LNHDA and SQIVND (reference sequence). CDR3 length: 13 amino acids. The V and J ends lost 4 bases and 5 bases respectively, with 11 bases between them. The CDR3 region is CASSNTLRTEAFF. The DNA for the CDR3 is TGTGCCAGTAGTAACACCTTGAGGACTGAAGCTTTCTTT. Looking up the rest from reference TRBV19 and TRBJ1-1 gives the full variable domain: DGGITQSPKYLFRKEGQNVTLSCEQNLNHDAMYWYRQDPGQGLRLIYYSQIVNDFQKGDIAEGYSVSREKKESFPLTVTSAQKNPTAFYLCASSNTLRTEAFFGQGTRLTVV.

This clonotype has a handful of counts. The chain uses TRBV19 and TRBJ2-1, with 11 nucleotides matching TRBD1. This CDR3 is 16 amino acids long. The germline V gene has CDR1 LNHDA and CDR2 SQIVND (reference sequence). Germline trimming cut 5 bases from V and 10 bases from J; bases unmatched to any gene: 13. The CDR3 sequence: CASSESGQGARVEQFF. The DNA for the CDR3 is TGTGCCAGTAGTGAGAGCGGACAGGGGGCGCGGGTGGAGCAGTTCTTC. Filled out from reference TRBV19 and TRBJ2-1, the complete variable domain reads DGGITQSPKYLFRKEGQNVTLSCEQNLNHDAMYWYRQDPGQGLRLIYYSQIVNDFQKGDIAEGYSVSREKKESFPLTVTSAQKNPTAFYLCASSESGQGARVEQFFGPGTRLTVL.

The chain links TRBV6-6 to TRBJ1-3; no clear D. Germline V CDR1 and CDR2: MNHNY, SVGAGI (reference sequence). Trimming stripped 0 bases from V and 4 bases from J, with 4 bases between. The CDR3 is made up of 13 amino acids. The CDR3 sequence is CASSYSLGNTIYF. CDR3 in DNA: TGTGCCAGCAGTTACTCTCTGGGAAACACCATATATTTT.

Only a few counts were recorded for this clonotype. V and J are TRBV6-5 and TRBJ2-7; 8 bases are a match to TRBD1. In germline, CDR1 is MNHEY, CDR2 SVGAGI. V shed 0 bases and J 5 bases; nucleotides not matched to a gene: 3. This CDR3 spans 14 amino acids. CDR3 DNA sequence: TGTGCCAGCAGTTACTCGACAGGGGCCCACGAGCAGTACTTC. Translated, it gives CASSYSTGAHEQYF.

The genes are TRBV6-1 and TRBJ2-1; TRBD2 matches 10 bases. V was pared by 3 bases and J by 1 base, with 6 bases of the junction left unmatched. CDR3 length: 17 amino acids. CDR1 is MNHNS and CDR2 is SASEGT in the germline V gene. CDR3 nucleotides: TGTGCCAGCAGTGAGAAACTAGCGGGGCCTTCCTACAATGAGCAGTTCTTC. It yields the protein CASSEKLAGPSYNEQFF.

The rearrangement joins TRBV7-9 to TRBJ2-1, with 10 bases lining up with TRBD2. The CDR3 is 17 residues long. CDR1 is SEHNR and CDR2 is FQNEAQ in the germline V gene (reference sequence). J gave up 8 bases and V 2 bases, and 12 bases lay outside the gene matches. Here the CDR3 DNA reads TGTGCCAGCAGCTTAAGGGACAGATTAGCGGGAGGTGATGAGCAGTTCTTC. Its translation: CASSLRDRLAGGDEQFF.

The chain employs TRBV18 and TRBJ2-1, with 9 bases matching TRBD1. Trimming took 2 bases from V and 2 from J; bases not matched to a gene: 4. Per the germline V gene, CDR1 is KGHSH and CDR2 is LQKENI. The CDR3 extends over 16 amino acids. CDR3 nucleotides: TGTGCCAGCTCACCAGGGACAGGGATCACCTACAATGAGCAGTTCTTC. This codes for CASSPGTGITYNEQFF.

The chain couples TRBV19 to TRBJ1-1; maybe TRBD1 (5 bases). Trimming cost V 1 base and J 1 base, with 10 bases left between them. Germline V gene sequence: CDR1 LNHDA, CDR2 SQIVND (reference sequence). CDR3 length equals 15 residues. CDR3 region: CASSIGGNRNTEAFF. The CDR3 DNA reads as TGTGCCAGTAGTATAGGGGGGAATAGGAACACTGAAGCTTTCTTT. Looking up the rest from reference TRBV19 and TRBJ1-1 gives the full variable domain: DGGITQSPKYLFRKEGQNVTLSCEQNLNHDAMYWYRQDPGQGLRLIYYSQIVNDFQKGDIAEGYSVSREKKESFPLTVTSAQKNPTAFYLCASSIGGNRNTEAFFGQGTRLTVV.